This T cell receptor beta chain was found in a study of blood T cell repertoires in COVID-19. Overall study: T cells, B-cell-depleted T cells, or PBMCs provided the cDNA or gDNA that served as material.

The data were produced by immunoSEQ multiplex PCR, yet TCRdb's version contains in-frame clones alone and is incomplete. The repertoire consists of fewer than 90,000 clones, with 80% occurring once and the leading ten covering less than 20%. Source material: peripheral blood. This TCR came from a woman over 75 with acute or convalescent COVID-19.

The CDR3 region is CASSYGWLAGEQFF. The CDR3 bases are TGTGCCAGCAGTTACGGGTGGCTAGCAGGTGAGCAGTTCTTC. This chain connects TRBV6-5 to TRBJ2-1; D may be TRBD2 (5 bases). Trimming cost V 2 bases and J 9 bases, with 14 bases left between them. The germline CDR1 and CDR2 sequences are MNHEY and SVGAGI. The CDR3 is made up of 14 amino acids.